The entry below gives a single TCR beta chain sequence along with its context. Just one base apart from a much larger clone, this may be a read error. TCRdb ran MiXCR on the 5' RACE reads and lists one entry per CDR3 protein. Among about 32,000 distinct CDR3 sequences listed, 25% to 30% were seen once. The germline V and J ends were trimmed by 5 bases and 3 bases, with 10 bases remaining between them. Germline assignment: CDR1 SQVTM and CDR2 ANQGSEA. CDR3 length: 12 residues. The sorted Tregs were CD4+CD25+CD127-/low cells. The source of this sequence is a female donor with breast cancer. The sequenced sample consisted of tumor-infiltrating Tregs sorted from the breast tumor. The chain is built from TRBV29-1 and TRBJ1-1; D not certain. Written as DNA, the CDR3 is TGCAGCGTTCGGACCCTGTACACTGAAGCTTTCTTT. Translating gives CSVRTLYTEAFF.